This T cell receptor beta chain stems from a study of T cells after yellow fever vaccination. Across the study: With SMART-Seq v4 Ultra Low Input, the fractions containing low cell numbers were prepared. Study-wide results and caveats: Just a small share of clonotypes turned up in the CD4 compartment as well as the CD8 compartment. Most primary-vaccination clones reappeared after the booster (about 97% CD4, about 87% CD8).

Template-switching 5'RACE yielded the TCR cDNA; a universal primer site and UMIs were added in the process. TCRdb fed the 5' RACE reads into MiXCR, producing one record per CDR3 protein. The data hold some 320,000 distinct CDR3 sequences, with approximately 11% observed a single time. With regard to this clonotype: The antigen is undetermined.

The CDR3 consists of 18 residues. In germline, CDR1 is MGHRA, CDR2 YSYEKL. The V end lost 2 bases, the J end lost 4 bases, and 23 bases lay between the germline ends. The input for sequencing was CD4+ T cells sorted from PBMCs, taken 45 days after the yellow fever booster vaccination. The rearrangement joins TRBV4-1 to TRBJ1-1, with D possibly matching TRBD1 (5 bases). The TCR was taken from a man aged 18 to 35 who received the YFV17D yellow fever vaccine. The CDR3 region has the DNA TGCGCCAGCAGCCAAATCCTACAATCCGGGGGGGTTGTCACTGAAGCTTTCTTT. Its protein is CASSQILQSGGVVTEAFF.